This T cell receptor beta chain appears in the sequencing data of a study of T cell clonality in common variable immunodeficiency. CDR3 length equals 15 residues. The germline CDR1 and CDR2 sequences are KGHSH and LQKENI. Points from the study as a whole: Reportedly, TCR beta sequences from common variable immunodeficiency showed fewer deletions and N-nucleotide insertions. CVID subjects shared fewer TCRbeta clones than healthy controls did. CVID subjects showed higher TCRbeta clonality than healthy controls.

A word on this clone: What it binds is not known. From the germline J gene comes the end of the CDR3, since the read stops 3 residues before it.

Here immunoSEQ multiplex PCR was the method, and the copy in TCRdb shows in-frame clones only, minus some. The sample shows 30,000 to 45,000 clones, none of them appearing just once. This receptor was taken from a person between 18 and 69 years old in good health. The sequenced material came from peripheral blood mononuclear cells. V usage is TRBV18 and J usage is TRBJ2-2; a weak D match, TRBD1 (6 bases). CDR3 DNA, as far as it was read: TGTGCCAGCTCACCGAGGACAGCCAATAATTCACCG. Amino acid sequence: CASSPRTANNSP. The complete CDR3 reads CASSPRTANNSPLFF.